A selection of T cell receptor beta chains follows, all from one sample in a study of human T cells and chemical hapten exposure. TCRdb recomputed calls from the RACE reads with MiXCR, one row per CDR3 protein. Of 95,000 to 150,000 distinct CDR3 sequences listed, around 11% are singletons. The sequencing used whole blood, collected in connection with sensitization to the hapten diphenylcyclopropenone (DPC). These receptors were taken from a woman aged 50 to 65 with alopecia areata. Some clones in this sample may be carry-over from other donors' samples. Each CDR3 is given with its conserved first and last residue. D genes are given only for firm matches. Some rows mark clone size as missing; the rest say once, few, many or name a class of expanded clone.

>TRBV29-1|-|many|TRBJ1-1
TGCAGCGTTAGGAGGGCGGGCACTGAAGCTTTCTTT
CSVRRAGTEAFF
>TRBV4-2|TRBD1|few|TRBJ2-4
TGTGCCAGCAGCCAAGTACAGGGGGATGTCAAAAACATTCAGTACTTC
CASSQVQGDVKNIQYF
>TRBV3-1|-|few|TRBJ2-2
TGTGCCAGCAAAACAGGTGATACCGGGGAGCTGTTTTTT
CASKTGDTGELFF
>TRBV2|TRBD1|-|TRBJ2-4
TGTGCCAGCAGCTCAGGGGGCGACGGGTACTTC
CASSSGGDGYF
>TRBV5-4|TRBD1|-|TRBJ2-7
TGTGCCAGCAGCTTGGGGGACAGAAGATCGTGGGAGCAGTACTTC
CASSLGDRRSWEQYF
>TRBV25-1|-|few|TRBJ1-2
TGTGCCAGCAGTGATTACTATGGCTACACCTTC
CASSDYYGYTF
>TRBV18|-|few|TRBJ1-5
TGTGCCAGCTCACCACCAATGGGGCCCGCCGGGCAGCCCCAGCATTTT
CASSPPMGPAGQPQHF
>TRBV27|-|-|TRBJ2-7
TGTGCCAGCAGTTTATCAAGATACAGCTACGAGCAGTACTTC
CASSLSRYSYEQYF
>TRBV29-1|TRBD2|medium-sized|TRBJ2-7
TGCAGCGGGGGGACTAGCGGGAGGTCCTACGAGCAGTACTTC
CSGGTSGRSYEQYF
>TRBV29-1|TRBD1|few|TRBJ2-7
TGCAGCGTCGAGACAGGGAGCTCCTACGAGCAGTACTTC
CSVETGSSYEQYF
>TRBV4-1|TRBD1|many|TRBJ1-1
TGCGCCAGCAGCCAAGACAGGGGGCGATGGGCTTTCTTT
CASSQDRGRWAFF
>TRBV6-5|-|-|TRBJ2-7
TGTGCCAGCAGTTACCCTCTCGACGGGGAGCAGTACTTC
CASSYPLDGEQYF
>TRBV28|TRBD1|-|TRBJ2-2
TGTGCCAGCAGTACGGGACAGGGGGTAACCGGGGAGCTGTTTTTT
CASSTGQGVTGELFF
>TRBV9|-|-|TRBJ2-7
TGTGCCAGCAGCGTATACGGGGGTTCGACCTACGAGCAGTACTTC
CASSVYGGSTYEQYF
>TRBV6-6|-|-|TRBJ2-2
TGTGCCAGCAGCCCCCAGTTCATCGGGGAGCTGTTTTTT
CASSPQFIGELFF
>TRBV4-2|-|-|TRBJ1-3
TGTGCCAGCAGCCCCGCCAAGGCGGGGGCAGCCTCTGGAAACACCATATATTTT
CASSPAKAGAASGNTIYF
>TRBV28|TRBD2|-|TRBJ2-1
TGTGCCAGCAGTTTAACTAGCGGGAGCGGGGAGCAGTTCTTC
CASSLTSGSGEQFF
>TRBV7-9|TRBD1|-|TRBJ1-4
TGTGCCAGCAGCTCGAACGGACAGGGGTGGAATGAAAAACTGTTTTTT
CASSSNGQGWNEKLFF
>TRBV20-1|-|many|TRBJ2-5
TGCAGTGCTAGGGTCGGAGAGACCCAGTACTTC
CSARVGETQYF
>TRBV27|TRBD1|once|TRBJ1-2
TGTGCCAGCAGTCCGCGACAGGGGGCATCAGCTAACTATGGCTACACCTTC
CASSPRQGASANYGYTF
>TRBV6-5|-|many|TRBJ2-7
TGTGCCAGCTCCCGGCCATCTTCCTACGAGCAGTACTTC
CASSRPSSYEQYF
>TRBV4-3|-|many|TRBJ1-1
TGCGCCAGCAGCCAAGATTTAAAACAGGGTGAAGCTTTCTTT
CASSQDLKQGEAFF
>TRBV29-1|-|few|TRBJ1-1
TGCAGCGTTGCTGACAGGAGGACTGAAGCTTTCTTT
CSVADRRTEAFF
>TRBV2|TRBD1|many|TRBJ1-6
TGTGCCAGCAGTGAATCGACAGGGTATGATAATTCACCCCTCCACTTT
CASSESTGYDNSPLHF
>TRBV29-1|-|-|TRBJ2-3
TGCAGCGTTGCTCAGGGCGAAGGGGCGCAGTATTTT
CSVAQGEGAQYF
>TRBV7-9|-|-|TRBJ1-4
TGTGCCAGCAGCTTAGACGGATCGAGCAAAAATGAAAAACTGTTTTTT
CASSLDGSSKNEKLFF
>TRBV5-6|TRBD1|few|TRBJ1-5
TGTGCCAGCAGCTTGAATGGACAGGGGTACAATCAGCCCCAGCATTTT
CASSLNGQGYNQPQHF
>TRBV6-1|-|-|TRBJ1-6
TGTGCCAGCAGTGAAGCAAGGGGCTTTAATTCACCCCTCCACTTT
CASSEARGFNSPLHF
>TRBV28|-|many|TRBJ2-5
TGTGCCAGCAGTTCTCTCGACCCCCGGTGGACCCAGTACTTC
CASSSLDPRWTQYF
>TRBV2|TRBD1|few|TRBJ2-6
TGTGCCAGCAGGCAGGACAGGGCTGGGGCCAACGTCCTGACTTTC
CASRQDRAGANVLTF
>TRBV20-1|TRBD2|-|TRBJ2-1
TGCAGTGCGGGCCTAGCGGGCAATACTTACAATGAGCAGTTCTTC
CSAGLAGNTYNEQFF
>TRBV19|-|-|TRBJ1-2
TGTGCCAGTAGTATAGTATTGGCAGGTTCGGGCGGCTACACCTTC
CASSIVLAGSGGYTF
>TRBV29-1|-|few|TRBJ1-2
TGCAGCGTTGTACTTGCTAACTATGGCTACACCTTC
CSVVLANYGYTF
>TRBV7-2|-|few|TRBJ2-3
TGTGCCAGCAGCTTAGTCGTGGTCTCCACAGATACGCAGTATTTT
CASSLVVVSTDTQYF
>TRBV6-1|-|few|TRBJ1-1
TGTGCCAGCAGCCGACAGGCCATGAACACTGAAGCTTTCTTT
CASSRQAMNTEAFF
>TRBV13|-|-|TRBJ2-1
TGTGCCAGCAGCTTAGGCCTAGGAACCGGATGGAATGAGCAGTTCTTC
CASSLGLGTGWNEQFF
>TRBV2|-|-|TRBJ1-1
TGTGCCAGCAGTGAGGGGGGGCTTACTGAAGCTTTCTTT
CASSEGGLTEAFF
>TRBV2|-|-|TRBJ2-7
TGTGCCAGCAGTCCCCGACTAGTGTCGTCCTACGAGCAGTACTTC
CASSPRLVSSYEQYF
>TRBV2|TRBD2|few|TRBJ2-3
TGTGCCAGCAACCCGCGGACTAGCGCGAGCACAGATACGCAGTATTTT
CASNPRTSASTDTQYF
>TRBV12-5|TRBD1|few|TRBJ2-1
TGTGCTAGTGGTTTGGGGACAGGGGGTTCCAATGAGCAGTTCTTC
CASGLGTGGSNEQFF
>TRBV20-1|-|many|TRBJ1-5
TGCAGTGCTAGAGGAGGAGGAAGCGGGAAGCCCCAGCATTTT
CSARGGGSGKPQHF
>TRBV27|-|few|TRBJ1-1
TGTGCCAGCAGCCTATCTCCATTCACTGAAGCTTTCTTT
CASSLSPFTEAFF
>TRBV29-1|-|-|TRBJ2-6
TGCAGCGTTGAAGATCCCTACCTGCCTGGGGCCAACGTCCTGACTTTC
CSVEDPYLPGANVLTF
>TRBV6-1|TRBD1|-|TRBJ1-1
TGTGCCAGCAGCGAGACAGGGCGGGCTGAAGCTTTCTTT
CASSETGRAEAFF
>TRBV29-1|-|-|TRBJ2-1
TGCAGCGTTGTTACAGGGTCTTCCTACAATGAGCAGTTCTTC
CSVVTGSSYNEQFF
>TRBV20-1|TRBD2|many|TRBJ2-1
TGCAGTGCTACTGGACTAGCGGGACCCCGTGATGAGCAGTTCTTC
CSATGLAGPRDEQFF
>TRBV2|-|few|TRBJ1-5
TGTGCCAGCAGGAGTGACCGTCGCAATCAGCCCCAGCATTTT
CASRSDRRNQPQHF
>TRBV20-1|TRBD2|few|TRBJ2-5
TGCAGTGCTAAAGGGACTAGCGGGAGAGGGGCGGAGACCCAGTACTTC
CSAKGTSGRGAETQYF
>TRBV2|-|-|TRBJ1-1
TGTGCCAGCAGTGAAGCGCTTATGATTCATGGGACTGAAGCTTTCTTT
CASSEALMIHGTEAFF
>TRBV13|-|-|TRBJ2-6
TGTGCCAGCAGCTCCTCCGTTGGTAGCGGCATCTCTGGGGCCAACGTCCTGACTTTC
CASSSSVGSGISGANVLTF